The entry that follows covers one T cell receptor (beta chain) sequence. Seattle patients were enrolled during active infection and followed longitudinally. The data were obtained in a study of blood T cell repertoires in COVID-19. Turning to the study itself: Samples taken during acute and convalescent COVID-19 were collected in the United States, Italy and Spain.

Method: immunoSEQ multiplex PCR; TCRdb's copy keeps in-frame clones and lacks some. Among approximately 290,000 clones listed, 84% were seen once. V lost 3 bases and J 2 bases, leaving 7 bases between the germline ends. The CDR3 consists of 14 residues. Germline V lookup: CDR1 ENHRY, CDR2 SYGVKD. This chain connects TRBV10-3 to TRBJ2-2; D is perhaps TRBD1 (5 bases). The clonotype was recovered from a person aged 70 to 80 with COVID-19, enrolled during active disease. Sequencing used peripheral blood. CDR3 DNA: TGTGCCATCAGTGACAGGGAAAACACCGGGGAGCTGTTTTTT. Protein: CAISDRENTGELFF.